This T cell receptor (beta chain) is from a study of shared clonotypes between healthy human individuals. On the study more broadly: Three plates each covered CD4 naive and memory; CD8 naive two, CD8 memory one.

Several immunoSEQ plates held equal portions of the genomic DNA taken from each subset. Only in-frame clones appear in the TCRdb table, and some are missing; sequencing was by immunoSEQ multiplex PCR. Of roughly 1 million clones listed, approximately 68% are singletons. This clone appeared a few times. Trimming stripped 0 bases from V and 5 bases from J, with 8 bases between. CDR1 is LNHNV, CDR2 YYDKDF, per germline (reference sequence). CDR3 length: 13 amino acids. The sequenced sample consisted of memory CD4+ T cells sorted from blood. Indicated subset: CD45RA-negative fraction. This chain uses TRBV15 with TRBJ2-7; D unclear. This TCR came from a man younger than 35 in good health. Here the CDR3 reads CATSRDVGDEQYF. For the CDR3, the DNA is TGTGCCACCAGCAGAGATGTTGGCGACGAGCAGTACTTC.